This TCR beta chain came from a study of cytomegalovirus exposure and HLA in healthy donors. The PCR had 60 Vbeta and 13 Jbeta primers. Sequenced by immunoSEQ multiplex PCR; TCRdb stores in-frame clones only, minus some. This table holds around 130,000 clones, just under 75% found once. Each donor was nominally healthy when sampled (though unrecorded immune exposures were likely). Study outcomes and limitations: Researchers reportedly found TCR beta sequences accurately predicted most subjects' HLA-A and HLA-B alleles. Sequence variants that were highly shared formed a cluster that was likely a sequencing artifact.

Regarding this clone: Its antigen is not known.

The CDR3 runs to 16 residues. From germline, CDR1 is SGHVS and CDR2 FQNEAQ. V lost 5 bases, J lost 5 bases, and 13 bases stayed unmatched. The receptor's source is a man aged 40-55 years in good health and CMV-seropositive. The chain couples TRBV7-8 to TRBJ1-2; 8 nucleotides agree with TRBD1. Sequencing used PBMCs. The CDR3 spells CASSSAPGQGAYGYTF. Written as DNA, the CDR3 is TGTGCCAGCAGCAGCGCCCCCGGACAGGGAGCATATGGCTACACCTTC.